The 26 T cell receptor beta chains below come from one sample, sequenced in a study of T cell clonotyping in hematopoietic cell transplantation. Some clones are missing from TCRdb's copy, which holds only in-frame ones; the method was immunoSEQ multiplex PCR. The profile shows tens of thousands of clones, less than 95% of them singletons. Material: peripheral blood mononuclear cells. These TCRs come from a woman aged 50 to 60 in good health. Some clones in this sample may be carry-over from other donors' samples.

The chain employs TRBV7-8 and TRBJ2-4, with TRBD1 as a possible D gene (6 bases). V lost 6 bases and J 7 bases, leaving 19 bases between the germline ends. Germline V gene lookup returns CDR1 SGHVS and CDR2 FQNEAQ. CDR3 length equals 15 residues. CDR3 bases: TGTGCCAGCAGTCTTAAGGGTGGGACACTTAACATTCAGTACTTC. It specifies CASSLKGGTLNIQYF.

The V call is TRBV7-9, the J call TRBJ2-1, with a weak D call TRBD1 (6 bases). Looked up from germline, CDR1 is SEHNR and CDR2 is FQNEAQ (reference sequence). Trimming stripped 8 bases from V and 4 bases from J, with 12 bases between. The CDR3 contains 13 residues. This CDR3 is CASLEGEYNEQFF. The DNA for the CDR3 is TGTGCCAGCTTAGAGGGGGAATACAATGAGCAGTTCTTC.

The genes are TRBV9 and TRBJ2-3; D is uncertain. Trimming took off 2 bases at V and 4 bases at J, with 8 bases between the two ends. The CDR3 loop spans 13 amino acids. CDR1 is SGDLS, CDR2 YYNGEE, per germline. Here the CDR3 reads CASSVGRADTQYF. The CDR3 DNA follows: TGTGCCAGCAGCGTGGGCCGGGCAGATACGCAGTATTTT.

The J gene is TRBJ1-6, the V gene TRBV7-3; D gene unclear. The germline gives CDR1 SGHTA, CDR2 FQGTGA. The CDR3 extends over 13 amino acids. Trimming removed 5 bases from V and 9 bases from J, with 11 bases in between. In DNA, the CDR3 is TGTGCCAGCAGCCCAGACCCGTTTTCACCCCTCCACTTT. Translated: CASSPDPFSPLHF.

V gene TRBV19 combines with J gene TRBJ1-1; D possibly corresponds to TRBD1 (5 bases). CDR3 length: 14 residues. V lost 7 bases and J 2 bases, leaving 14 bases between the germline ends. Per germline, CDR1 LNHDA and CDR2 SQIVND (reference sequence). The CDR3 sequence is CASTPGRTNTEAFF. The CDR3 DNA reads as TGTGCCAGTACCCCGGGACGGACAAACACTGAAGCTTTCTTT.

The rearrangement uses TRBV6-1 and TRBJ1-2; TRBD1 aligns across 12 bases. Germline lookup yields CDR1 MNHNS and CDR2 SASEGT. This CDR3 region has 15 residues. The trim removed 2 bases at V and 4 bases at J, leaving 2 bases unmatched. The CDR3 nucleotides read TGTGCCAGCAGTGAAATGGGACAGGGGGCCTATGGCTACACCTTC. Its protein is CASSEMGQGAYGYTF.

The rearrangement uses TRBV6-1 and TRBJ2-2; the match to TRBD2 covers 14 bases. The trim removed 6 bases at V and 4 bases at J, leaving 1 base unmatched. Germline CDR1 reads MNHNS; CDR2 reads SASEGT. The CDR3 spans 15 residues. The CDR3 coding sequence is TGTGCCAGCAGAGGACTAGCGGGGGGCACCGGGGAGCTGTTTTTT. Translating it yields CASRGLAGGTGELFF.

The chain employs TRBV28 and TRBJ2-5, with TRBD2 matching 8 bases. V lost 6 bases to trimming and J lost 1 base; unmatched junction nucleotides: 10. Per the germline V gene, CDR1 is MDHEN and CDR2 is SYDVKM. This CDR3 region has 16 residues. CDR3 sequence reads: CASRSGGAGPQETQYF. The CDR3 DNA reads as TGTGCCAGCAGATCCGGGGGGGCGGGGCCCCAAGAGACCCAGTACTTC.

V usage is TRBV29-1 and J usage is TRBJ2-2; 8 bases align to TRBD2. The CDR3 consists of 16 residues. Germline lookup yields CDR1 SQVTM and CDR2 ANQGSEA. V shed 1 base, J shed 6 bases, and the junction held 10 bases outside the gene matches. This CDR3 is CSVEGGPTGGPGELFF. The CDR3 DNA is TGCAGCGTTGAAGGTGGGCCCACGGGGGGGCCCGGGGAGCTGTTTTTT.

This CDR3 reads CASIPSGGGYGYTF. Written as DNA, the CDR3 is TGTGCCAGCATTCCTAGCGGGGGTGGCTATGGCTACACCTTC. The chain has TRBV6-1 and TRBJ1-2, with a tentative D call TRBD1 (5 bases). The length of the CDR3 is 14 residues. Trimming took off 7 bases at V and 4 bases at J, with 16 bases between the two ends. The germline V gene encodes CDR1 MNHNS and CDR2 SASEGT.

Only a few counts were recorded for this clone. CDR3 coding DNA: TGTGGCACATTAACACAAAGTCGGGCCAACGTCCTGACTTTC. Protein: CGTLTQSRANVLTF. The chain combines TRBV8-2 with TRBJ2-6; TRBD1 reflects the table's D call only, with no check against the DNA. TRBV8-2 is annotated as a pseudogene. The CDR3 spans 14 residues.

This sequence joins TRBV30 and TRBJ1-2; D is undetermined. The CDR3 is made up of 12 amino acids. V lost 2 bases, J lost 4 bases, and 8 bases lay in between. Per the germline V gene, CDR1 is GTSNPN and CDR2 is SVGIG (reference sequence). The CDR3 loop reads CAWSRASYGYTF. CDR3 sequence (DNA): TGTGCCTGGAGTCGGGCCAGCTATGGCTACACCTTC.

The chain carries TRBV6-1 and TRBJ2-7; no clear D. V was shortened by 0 bases and J by 3 bases, with 15 bases between the two germline ends. CDR3 size: 16 residues. Germline CDR1 MNHNS, CDR2 SASEGT. The CDR3 sequence: CASSEALLAQNYEQYF. DNA for the CDR3: TGTGCCAGCAGTGAAGCGCTTTTGGCCCAAAACTACGAGCAGTACTTC.

The chain carries TRBV2 and TRBJ2-1, with D possibly matching TRBD2 (6 bases). This CDR3 is 13 amino acids long. The V end was cut by 1 base, the J end by 6 bases, with 7 bases between. Germline values: CDR1 SNHLY, CDR2 FYNNEI. DNA for the CDR3: TGTGCCAGCAGTGAAGAGGAGGGCAATGAGCAGTTCTTC. Translating gives CASSEEEGNEQFF.

The gene calls are TRBV11-3 and TRBJ2-2; maybe TRBD2 (6 bases). The CDR3 has 15 residues. V was shortened by 2 bases and J by 1 base, with 8 bases between the two germline ends. The germline CDR1 and CDR2 sequences are SGHNT and YENEEA. The CDR3 loop is CASSLNGGNTGELFF. The CDR3 nucleotides read TGTGCCAGCAGCTTAAACGGGGGGAACACCGGGGAGCTGTTTTTT.

This sequence joins TRBV20-1 and TRBJ1-1; no clear D. The CDR3 runs 8 residues. Trimming shortened V by 1 base and J by 11 bases, and 2 bases separated the two germline ends. CDR1 and CDR2 from the germline V gene are DFQATT and SNEGSKA (reference sequence). CDR3 nucleotides: TGCAGTGCTAGAGGGGCTTTCTTT. Encoded protein: CSARGAFF.

The chain joins TRBV9 to TRBJ1-1, with D possibly being TRBD1 (6 bases). The CDR3 has 16 residues. V was clipped by 0 bases and J by 4 bases, with 16 bases between them. The germline V gene encodes CDR1 SGDLS and CDR2 YYNGEE. The CDR3 protein is CASSVGSQGLATEAFF. The CDR3 DNA follows: TGTGCCAGCAGCGTAGGGTCACAGGGTTTAGCCACTGAAGCTTTCTTT.

The V gene is TRBV4-2, the J gene TRBJ2-1, with a weak D call TRBD2 (5 bases). The CDR3 has 14 amino acids. V was pared by 0 bases and J by 7 bases, with 10 bases between. The V gene's germline CDR1 is LGHNA and CDR2 YNFKEQ. The CDR3: CASSQEGAVNEQFF. Here the CDR3 DNA reads TGTGCCAGCAGCCAAGAAGGAGCGGTTAATGAGCAGTTCTTC.

This clone has just one count. The chain links TRBV11-3 to TRBJ2-5; 8 nucleotides match TRBD2. The germline CDR1 and CDR2 sequences are SGHNT and YENEEA. V lost 5 bases and J lost 5; bases outside the gene matches: 4. There are 13 residues in the CDR3. CDR3 amino acids: CASSLGGAETQYF. CDR3 bases: TGTGCCAGCAGCCTCGGGGGGGCGGAGACCCAGTACTTC.

The chain links TRBV10-3 to TRBJ1-6; D call uncertain. This CDR3 is built from 14 residues. Per germline, CDR1 ENHRY and CDR2 SYGVKD. V was trimmed by 3 bases and J by 3 bases, leaving 6 bases between them. The CDR3 DNA reads TGTGCCATCAGTGAAACAGACTATAATTCACCCCTCCACTTT. Translating gives CAISETDYNSPLHF.

The CDR3 region has the DNA TGTGCCAGTAGTAGGACAGGGGGCGTGAACACTGAAGCTTTCTTT. Amino acid sequence: CASSRTGGVNTEAFF. The chain carries TRBV19 and TRBJ1-1; 11 bases fit TRBD1. This CDR3 spans 15 amino acids. Germline V gives CDR1 LNHDA, CDR2 SQIVND (reference sequence). Trimming removed 4 bases from V and 0 bases from J; junction bases left unmatched: 1. Combining the CDR3 with reference TRBV19 and TRBJ1-1 gives the whole variable domain DGGITQSPKYLFRKEGQNVTLSCEQNLNHDAMYWYRQDPGQGLRLIYYSQIVNDFQKGDIAEGYSVSREKKESFPLTVTSAQKNPTAFYLCASSRTGGVNTEAFFGQGTRLTVV.

This chain connects TRBV9 to TRBJ1-1, with D tentatively TRBD1 (6 bases). Between the trimmed V and J ends, which lost 4 bases and 2 bases, there was a span of 21 bases. Germline CDR1 SGDLS, CDR2 YYNGEE. The CDR3 spans 17 residues. The CDR3 DNA reads as TGTGCCAGCAGCCCACGGGGACGGGGGGCTATCAACACTGAAGCTTTCTTT. This translates into CASSPRGRGAINTEAFF.

The chain recombines TRBV10-3 with TRBJ2-3; 8 bases line up with TRBD2. Germline CDR1 and CDR2: ENHRY and SYGVKD. Trimming removed 2 bases from V and 5 bases from J; junction bases left unmatched: 9. This CDR3 contains 16 residues. The CDR3 region is CAISEGLAGGLDTQYF. The CDR3, as DNA: TGTGCCATCAGTGAGGGACTAGCCGGGGGACTAGATACGCAGTATTTT.

This chain's CDR3 is CASSYSWGLNTEAFF. Written as DNA, the CDR3 is TGTGCCAGCAGTTACTCGTGGGGGCTGAACACTGAAGCTTTCTTT. The rearrangement uses TRBV6-5 and TRBJ1-1, with a weak D call TRBD1 (6 bases). V lost 0 bases to trimming and J lost 0 bases, with 8 bases between them. CDR1 is MNHEY and CDR2 is SVGAGI in the germline V gene. This CDR3 is built from 15 residues.

The rearrangement joins TRBV23-1 to TRBJ1-2; D remains ambiguous. TRBV23-1 is an ORF; its function is uncertain. The germline V and J ends were trimmed by 4 bases and 4 bases, with 19 bases remaining between them. This CDR3 region has 16 residues. The CDR3 sequence is CASSRSSAAHVYGYTF. The CDR3 DNA sequence: TGCGCCAGCAGTCGATCCAGTGCGGCGCACGTCTATGGCTACACCTTC.

This chain uses TRBV28 with TRBJ2-7; a weak D match, TRBD2 (5 bases). CDR1 MDHEN and CDR2 SYDVKM come from the germline V gene. The CDR3 length is 12 residues. V was cut by 5 bases and J by 7 bases, with 12 bases left in between. The CDR3 protein is CASSGLAGEQYF. The CDR3 nucleotides are TGTGCCAGCAGTGGACTCGCCGGTGAGCAGTACTTC.